This entry lists 5 T cell receptor beta chains sequenced from one sample in a study of T cells after yellow fever vaccination. One entry per CDR3 protein, called by TCRdb with MiXCR from the 5' RACE reads. The data show about 110,000 distinct CDR3 sequences, 6.5% to 9% seen once. Sequenced here: CD8+ T cells sorted from PBMCs, sampled 45 days after the yellow fever booster vaccination. The receptors stem from a man aged 25 to 40 who received the YFV17D yellow fever vaccine.

This rearrangement joins TRBV20-1 to TRBJ2-1; D possibly corresponds to TRBD1 (5 bases). V lost 3 bases, J lost 9 bases, and 24 bases lay in between. CDR3 length: 16 amino acids. Per the germline V gene, CDR1 is DFQATT and CDR2 is SNEGSKA (reference sequence). CDR3 amino acids: CSARGQGPANTGEQFF. The CDR3 DNA follows: TGCAGTGCTAGGGGCCAGGGTCCGGCCAACACGGGTGAGCAGTTCTTC.

The rearrangement links TRBV6-1 to TRBJ1-1; D is uncertain. This CDR3 has 12 residues. V lost 8 bases and J lost 2, with 9 bases in between. CDR1 is MNHNS and CDR2 is SASEGT in the germline V gene. The CDR3 is CASRGINTEAFF. The DNA of the CDR3 is TGTGCCAGCCGAGGGATAAACACTGAAGCTTTCTTT.

The chain joins TRBV12-3 or TRBV12-4 to TRBJ2-2, with 7 bases matching TRBD1. The ends lost 2 bases at V and 1 base at J; junction bases unmatched: 1. This CDR3 comprises 15 residues. The CDR3 DNA follows: TGTGCCAGCAGTTTACAGGGGGTGAACACCGGGGAGCTGTTTTTT. This codes for CASSLQGVNTGELFF.

This clonotype was counted many times. The V and J genes are TRBV15 and TRBJ2-5; 9 positions match TRBD2. The CDR3 totals 16 residues. V shed 4 bases, J shed 2 bases, and the junction held 8 bases outside the gene matches. Germline loops: CDR1 LNHNV, CDR2 YYDKDF (reference sequence). CDR3 protein: CATSKTSGFGQETQYF. CDR3 sequence (DNA): TGTGCCACCAGCAAGACTAGCGGTTTCGGTCAAGAGACCCAGTACTTC.

This clonotype was observed at least ten times. This chain joins TRBV6-1 and TRBJ2-7, with a weak D call TRBD2 (6 bases). V was clipped by 7 bases and J by 2 bases, with 21 bases between them. The CDR3 contains 16 residues. CDR1 and CDR2 (germline): MNHNS, SASEGT. The CDR3 region is CASNPLVAATTYEQYF. DNA of the CDR3: TGTGCCAGCAATCCCCTCGTAGCGGCCACAACCTACGAGCAGTACTTC.